Listed below are T cell receptor beta chains from one sample, sequenced in a study of T cells in Graves' hyperthyroidism and ophthalmopathy. TCRdb recomputed calls from the multiplex PCR reads with MiXCR, one row per CDR3 protein. Here the sample spans some 560,000 distinct CDR3 sequences, approximately 14% being singletons. The sample consisted of blood. These receptors all stem from a woman in her twenties or thirties with Graves' hyperthyroidism. Each CDR3 is given with its conserved first and last residue. The D gene is left open where the match is weak. Some rows have no size entry. The others give once, few or many, or a class for an expanded clone.

D: -; J: TRBJ2-2; V: TRBV6-2/TRBV6-3; size: -; CDR3: CASRLRLYGELFF
D: TRBD1; J: TRBJ2-3; V: TRBV6-1; size: many; CDR3: CASSEVLQGAADTQYF
D: TRBD2; J: TRBJ2-1; V: TRBV27; size: -; CDR3: CATSGRNNEQFF
D: -; J: TRBJ2-3; V: TRBV6-1; size: -; CDR3: CASSPGRISRTDTQYF
D: -; J: TRBJ1-4; V: TRBV3-1; size: many; CDR3: CASSQFRGNSEKLFF
D: -; J: TRBJ1-5; V: TRBV12-3/TRBV12-4; size: many; CDR3: CASSYEVSGNQPQHF
D: TRBD2; J: TRBJ2-1; V: TRBV20-1; size: many; CDR3: CSATVASGNNEQFF
D: TRBD2; J: TRBJ2-1; V: TRBV20-1; size: once; CDR3: CSAPRLAGGAHDIWEQFF
D: -; J: TRBJ2-5; V: TRBV6-1; size: -; CDR3: CAGSRQETQYF
D: TRBD2; J: TRBJ2-1; V: TRBV2; size: many; CDR3: CASSEGSGSYNEQFF
D: TRBD1; J: TRBJ1-1; V: TRBV5-1; size: many; CDR3: CASSLTGGENTEAFF
D: TRBD2; J: TRBJ2-7; V: TRBV7-2; size: many; CDR3: CASSLRDYSYEQYF
D: TRBD2; J: TRBJ2-7; V: TRBV16; size: -; CDR3: CASSHSAGGAYEQYF
D: TRBD2; J: TRBJ2-7; V: TRBV10-2; size: -; CDR3: CASRLAGDPEQYF
D: -; J: TRBJ2-3; V: TRBV12-3/TRBV12-4; size: many; CDR3: CASRSIGTQYF
D: TRBD1; J: TRBJ2-1; V: TRBV6-5; size: few; CDR3: CASSYLWGTGRNEQFF
D: -; J: TRBJ2-2; V: TRBV9; size: -; CDR3: CASGEYTGELFF
D: -; J: TRBJ1-3; V: TRBV6-1; size: few; CDR3: CASLPGSGNTIYF
D: -; J: TRBJ1-2; V: TRBV7-2; size: many; CDR3: CASSLTGARDYGYTF
D: -; J: TRBJ2-1; V: TRBV6-1; size: many; CDR3: CASTESGIPPRPYNEQFF
D: -; J: TRBJ1-4; V: TRBV7-2; size: -; CDR3: CASSREAATNEKLFF
D: TRBD2; J: TRBJ2-6; V: TRBV20-1; size: -; CDR3: CSARLAAGANVLTF
D: -; J: TRBJ1-1; V: TRBV6-5; size: many; CDR3: CASSYSPGAPGTEAFF
D: -; J: TRBJ1-2; V: TRBV12-3/TRBV12-4; size: few; CDR3: CASSPDLGAGYTF
D: -; J: TRBJ2-7; V: TRBV12-3/TRBV12-4; size: many; CDR3: CASRSLGGEQYF
D: -; J: TRBJ2-1; V: TRBV10-3; size: few; CDR3: CAIGDSPSYNEQFF
D: -; J: TRBJ1-5; V: TRBV7-2; size: many; CDR3: CASSLVRQTNQPQHF
D: -; J: TRBJ2-3; V: TRBV7-9; size: -; CDR3: CASSLTLGFEDTQYF
D: TRBD1; J: TRBJ2-7; V: TRBV5-1; size: many; CDR3: CASSLRDRVYEQYF
D: -; J: TRBJ2-7; V: TRBV14; size: -; CDR3: CASSPETRNLYEQYF
D: -; J: TRBJ2-1; V: TRBV20-1; size: few; CDR3: CSARDHTNYNEQFF
D: -; J: TRBJ1-2; V: TRBV15; size: many; CDR3: CATSRDGDYGYTF
D: -; J: TRBJ2-7; V: TRBV6-2/TRBV6-3; size: few; CDR3: CASSRTPREQYF
D: TRBD2; J: TRBJ2-1; V: TRBV10-2; size: -; CDR3: CASSELAGVYNEQFF
D: -; J: TRBJ1-2; V: TRBV10-3; size: -; CDR3: CVISGGIGYGYTF
D: -; J: TRBJ1-1; V: TRBV3-1; size: -; CDR3: CASSQDTAGWTGGRPEAFF
D: TRBD1; J: TRBJ2-7; V: TRBV5-1; size: many; CDR3: CASSIDQGAGEQYF
D: -; J: TRBJ2-5; V: TRBV28; size: many; CDR3: CASSLSPGEVQETQYF
D: -; J: TRBJ2-7; V: TRBV4-2; size: -; CDR3: CASSQALSTYEQYF
D: -; J: TRBJ1-3; V: TRBV5-6; size: -; CDR3: CASSSSFGGVSGNTIYF
D: -; J: TRBJ1-1; V: TRBV5-1; size: many; CDR3: CASSFLGGSTEAFF
D: -; J: TRBJ2-1; V: TRBV5-1; size: few; CDR3: CAGSHSRDNYNEQFF
D: TRBD1; J: TRBJ1-2; V: TRBV28; size: many; CDR3: CASSPNPAGQGFGYTF
D: TRBD2; J: TRBJ2-3; V: TRBV20-1; size: many; CDR3: CSARISSGRAHTQYF
D: -; J: TRBJ2-5; V: TRBV4-3; size: -; CDR3: CASSQGREWETQYF
D: -; J: TRBJ1-1; V: TRBV18; size: many; CDR3: CASSPGEGMGTEAFF
D: -; J: TRBJ2-7; V: TRBV20-1; size: many; CDR3: CSARESGGYEQYF
D: TRBD1; J: TRBJ2-5; V: TRBV6-1; size: few; CDR3: CASRRAGQGFQETQYF